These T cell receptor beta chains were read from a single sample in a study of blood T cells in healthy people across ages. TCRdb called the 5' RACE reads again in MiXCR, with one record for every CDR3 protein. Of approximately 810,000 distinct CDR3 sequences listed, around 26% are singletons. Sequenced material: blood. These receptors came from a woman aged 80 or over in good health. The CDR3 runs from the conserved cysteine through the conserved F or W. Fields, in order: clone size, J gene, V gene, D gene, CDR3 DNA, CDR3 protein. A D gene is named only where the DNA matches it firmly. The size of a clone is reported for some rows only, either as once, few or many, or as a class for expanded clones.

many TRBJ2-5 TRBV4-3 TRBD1 TGCGCCAGCAGCCGAGGACAGGGTAACCTTCTGAGGTCAGAGACCCAGTACTTC CASSRGQGNLLRSETQYF
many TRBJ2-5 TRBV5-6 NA TGTGCCAGCGGACCTTCTGTAAGTCAAGAGACCCAGTACTTC CASGPSVSQETQYF
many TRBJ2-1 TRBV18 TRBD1 TGTGCCAGCTCACCGGCTGGCAGGGGGCTGGATGAGCAGTTCTTC CASSPAGRGLDEQFF
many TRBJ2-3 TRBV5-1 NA TGCGCCAGCAGCAATAACCTAGATACGCAGTATTTT CASSNNLDTQYF
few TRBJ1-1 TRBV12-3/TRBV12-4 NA TGTGCCAGCAGTTTATGGGGGGCGGGGAAGAACACTGAAGCTTTCTTT CASSLWGAGKNTEAFF
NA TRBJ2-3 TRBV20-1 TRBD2 TGCAGTGCCGCCCCGGGACTAGCGGGGGGGGACACAGATACGCAGTATTTT CSAAPGLAGGDTDTQYF
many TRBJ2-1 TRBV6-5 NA TGTGCCAGCAGTTCCCCCGGGACTTCCAATGAGCAGTTCTTC CASSSPGTSNEQFF
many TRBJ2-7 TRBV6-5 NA TGTGCCAGCAGTTTGGGGACTCCACGGTACGAGCAGTACTTC CASSLGTPRYEQYF
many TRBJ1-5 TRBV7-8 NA TGTGCCAGCAGCCCTGCTGCCCGAGCGAATCAGCCCCAGCATTTT CASSPAARANQPQHF
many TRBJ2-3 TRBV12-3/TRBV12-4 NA TGTGCCAGCAGAAGTAGAGATACGCAGTATTTT CASRSRDTQYF
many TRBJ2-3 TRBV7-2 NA TGTGCCAGCAGCTTAATTGTGACTAGGCGGGAGTATTTT CASSLIVTRREYF
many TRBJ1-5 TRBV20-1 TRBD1 TGCAGTGCTAGAGATATGGCAGGGGGTCAGCCCCAGCATTTT CSARDMAGGQPQHF
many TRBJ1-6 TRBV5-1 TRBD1 TGCGCCAGCAGCTTGAGAGGCCAGGGGGGTTCACCCCTCCACTTT CASSLRGQGGSPLHF
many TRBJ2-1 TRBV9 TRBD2 TGTGCCAGCACCCGACTAGCGGGACTGGTGGGGAATGAGCAGTTCTTC CASTRLAGLVGNEQFF
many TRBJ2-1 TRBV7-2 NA TGTGCCAGCAGCTTAGGAGCGACGACCTACAATGAGCAGTTCTTC CASSLGATTYNEQFF
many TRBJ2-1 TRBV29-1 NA TGCAGCGTTGATACTTCCGCCTTAGGCTCCTACAATGAGCAGTTCTTC CSVDTSALGSYNEQFF
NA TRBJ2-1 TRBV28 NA TGTGCCAGCAGTTTTGGGCTTAGCACGTATGAGCAGTTCTTC CASSFGLSTYEQFF
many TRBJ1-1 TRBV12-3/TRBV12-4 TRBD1 TGTGCCAGCAGCTCGGGACAGGGAAAAGCTTTCTTT CASSSGQGKAFF
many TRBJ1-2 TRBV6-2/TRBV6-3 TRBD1 TGTGCCAGCAGTTACTCCGGGACAGGTGCCTATGGCTACACCTTC CASSYSGTGAYGYTF
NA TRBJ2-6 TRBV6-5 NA TGTGCCAGCAGTTACTCCCCCCCGGGGCACAGTTCAAACTCTGGGGCCAACGTCCTGACTTTC CASSYSPPGHSSNSGANVLTF
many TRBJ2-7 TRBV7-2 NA TGTGCCAGCAGCTTAGCGTTCCAGGCCGGGGAGCAGTACTTC CASSLAFQAGEQYF
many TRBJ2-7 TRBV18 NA TGTGCCAGCTCACCACCTTCCGGGCCACCTCTGGAGCAGTACTTC CASSPPSGPPLEQYF
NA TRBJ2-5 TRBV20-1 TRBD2 TGCAGTGCTAGACCGGAGCTAGCGGGGGGGCGCGAGACCCAGTACTTC CSARPELAGGRETQYF
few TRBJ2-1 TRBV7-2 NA TGTGCCAGCAGCTTAGCTTCAGGGGCTAACCAAGAGACCCAGTTCTTC CASSLASGANQETQFF
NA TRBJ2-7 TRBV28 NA TGTGCCAGCAGTTTAGTTCCCGGGAAGGGCTCCTACGAGCAGTACTTC CASSLVPGKGSYEQYF
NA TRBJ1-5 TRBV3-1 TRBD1 TGTGCCAGCAGCCAAGAGGCAGGGGGCCATCAGCCCCAGCATTTT CASSQEAGGHQPQHF
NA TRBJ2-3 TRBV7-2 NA TGTGTCAGCAGCCCCAGTCTGCGGAAGGAGTATGGCACAGATACGCAGTATTTT CVSSPSLRKEYGTDTQYF
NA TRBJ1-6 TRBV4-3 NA TGCGCCAGCAGCCAAGACGTGGGCTGGGGCGTATCGTATAATTCACCCCTCCACTTT CASSQDVGWGVSYNSPLHF
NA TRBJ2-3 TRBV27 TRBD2 TGTGCCGGCAGCCGCGCCACGGTAGCGGGGACAAGCACAGATACGCAGTATTTT CAGSRATVAGTSTDTQYF
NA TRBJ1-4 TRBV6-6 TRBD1 TGTGCCAGCAGTTACCGTCAGGGGGCCGGTGAAAAACTGTTTTTT CASSYRQGAGEKLFF
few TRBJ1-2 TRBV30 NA TGTGCCTGGAGTCGAGGCGGACAGTCGAACTATGGCTACACCTTC CAWSRGGQSNYGYTF
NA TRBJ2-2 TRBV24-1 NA TGTGCCACCAGCTCCTGGACATCCGCGAACACCGGGGAGCTGTTTTTT CATSSWTSANTGELFF
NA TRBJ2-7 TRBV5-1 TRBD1 TGCGCCAGCAGCTTGCCCCGGGACAGGGACGACGAGCAGTACTTC CASSLPRDRDDEQYF
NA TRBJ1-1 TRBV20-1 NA TGCAGATCCACGACGGGAACTGAAGCTTTCTTT CRSTTGTEAFF
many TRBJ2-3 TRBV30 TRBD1 TGTGCCTGGAGTGGGGGGACAGGGAGGAGGACAGATACGCAGTATTTT CAWSGGTGRRTDTQYF
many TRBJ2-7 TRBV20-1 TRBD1 TGCAGTGCTAAACCCGGGACAGGGGCCTACGAGCAGTACTTC CSAKPGTGAYEQYF
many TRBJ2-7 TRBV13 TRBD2 TGTGCCAGCAGCTTAAGCCGGGGACTAGGCTACGAGCAGTACTTC CASSLSRGLGYEQYF
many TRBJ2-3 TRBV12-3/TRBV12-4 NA TGTGCCAGCAGTTTAGGGGCGGCCCCCACAGATACGCAGTATTTT CASSLGAAPTDTQYF
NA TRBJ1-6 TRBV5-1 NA TGCGCCAGCAGCTTGTCGCTCGATAATTCACCCCTCCACTTT CASSLSLDNSPLHF
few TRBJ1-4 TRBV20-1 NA TGCAGTGCAGATTCACCCGGGCCTTTCAATGACAAACGGTTTTTT CSADSPGPFNDKRFF
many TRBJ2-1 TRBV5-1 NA TGCGCCAGCAGCCTTGCTAAGACTTTTGGAAAGTCCTACAATGAGCAGTTCTTC CASSLAKTFGKSYNEQFF
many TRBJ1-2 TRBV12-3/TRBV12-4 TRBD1 TGTGCCAGCAGTTCTAACAGGGGGGACTATGGCTACACCTTC CASSSNRGDYGYTF
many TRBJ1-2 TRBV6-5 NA TGTGCCAGCAGTTACCGTACCTCGACAGCAGAATATGGCTACACCTTC CASSYRTSTAEYGYTF
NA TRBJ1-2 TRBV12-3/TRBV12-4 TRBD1 TGTGCCAGCAGGATGACAGGGGAAGCTGGCTACACCTTC CASRMTGEAGYTF
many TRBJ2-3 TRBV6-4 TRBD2 TGTGCCAGCAGTGACCTAGCGGGGGGCAGCACAGATACGCAGTATTTT CASSDLAGGSTDTQYF
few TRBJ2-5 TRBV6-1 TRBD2 TGTGCCAGCAACCCAGTAGCGGGGGGCGGGGAGACCCAGTACTTC CASNPVAGGGETQYF
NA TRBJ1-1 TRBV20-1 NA TGCAGTGCTAATAACTCTCCCACTGAAGCTTTCTTT CSANNSPTEAFF
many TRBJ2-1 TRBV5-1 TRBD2 TGCGCCAGCAGCAAAAGGGGAGGACTAGCGGGGGGCTCCTACAATGAGCAGTTCTTC CASSKRGGLAGGSYNEQFF
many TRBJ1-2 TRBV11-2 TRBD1 TGTGCCAGCAGCTCAAGTTCAGGGGGAAACTATGGCTACACCTTC CASSSSSGGNYGYTF
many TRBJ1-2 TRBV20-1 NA TGCAGTGCTAGAGATTGGGGAGGGCCTAACTATGGCTACACCTTC CSARDWGGPNYGYTF
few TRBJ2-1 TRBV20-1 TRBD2 TGCAGTGCTAGATTCTGGAGCGGGGGACTCTACAATGAGCAGTTCTTC CSARFWSGGLYNEQFF
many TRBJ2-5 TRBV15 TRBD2 TGTGCCACCAGCAGGACTAGCGTTGGGACCCAGTACTTC CATSRTSVGTQYF
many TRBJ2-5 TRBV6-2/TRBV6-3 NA TGTGCCAGCAGTTACGCGGGACTCCTGCAAGAGACCCAGTACTTC CASSYAGLLQETQYF
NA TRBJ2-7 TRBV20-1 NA TGCAGTGCTAACCCCGCGGCGGGGCAGGAATTTTATAACGAGCAGTACTTC CSANPAAGQEFYNEQYF
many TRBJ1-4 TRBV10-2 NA TGCGCCAGCAGTGAGCGAGGGGCCACTAATGAAAAACTGTTTTTT CASSERGATNEKLFF
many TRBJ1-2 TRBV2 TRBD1 TGTGCCAACTACGACGGACAGGGGAACAACTATGGCTACACCTTC CANYDGQGNNYGYTF
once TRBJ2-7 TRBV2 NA TGTGCCAGCAGGTCCGGGACCCTTACCTACGAGCAGTACTTC CASRSGTLTYEQYF
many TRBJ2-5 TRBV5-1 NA TGCGCCAGCAGCTCGTCCGGGGATACGAGAGAGACCCAGTACTTC CASSSSGDTRETQYF
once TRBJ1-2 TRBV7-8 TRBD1 TGTGCCAGCAGCTCGAGGACAGGGGGCGGCTACACCTTC CASSSRTGGGYTF
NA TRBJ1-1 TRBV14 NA TGTGCCAGCAATCGACAGCCGAACACTGAAGCTTTCTTT CASNRQPNTEAFF